This T cell receptor beta chain was captured in a study of blood T cell repertoires in COVID-19. Turning to the study itself: Material from acute and convalescent COVID-19 was sourced from the United States, Italy and Spain.

Only in-frame clones appear in the TCRdb table, and some are missing; sequencing was by immunoSEQ multiplex PCR. The data hold 200,000 or so clones, with more than 65% observed a single time. Individuals drawn from 20 to 30 US areas were roughly 18 to 95 years old. The recovered donors of Cohort 3 showed two negative PCRs, clearance, or symptom resolution. Per germline, CDR1 PRHDT and CDR2 FYEKMQ (reference sequence). Trimming removed 3 bases from V and 5 bases from J, with 7 bases in between. The CDR3 has 12 amino acids. The clonotype comes from a man in his forties or fifties who had recovered from COVID-19. The rearrangement uses TRBV13 and TRBJ1-2; D may be TRBD1 (6 bases). Source material: PBMCs or T cells enriched from blood (not recorded which). CDR3 in DNA: TGTGCCAGCAGCTTGGACAGATATGGCTACACCTTC. Amino acid sequence: CASSLDRYGYTF.